The clone carrying this TCR beta chain came up once. As yet, its antigen is unknown. There are 15 residues in the CDR3. Deletions cut 3 bases from V and 4 bases from J, with 15 bases between. Germline loops: CDR1 GTSNPN, CDR2 SVGIG (reference sequence). The assay was immunoSEQ multiplex PCR, and TCRdb's table has in-frame clones only and misses some. The sample yields 18,000 or so clones, roughly 80% seen once. The data were obtained in a study of high-grade serous ovarian cancer treatment subgroups. Whole-study findings and limits: Repertoire similarity ranged about 0.11 to 0.79 between tumors of one patient. The analyses considered CDR3 and ignored CDR1 and CDR2. Without spatial data, bulk sequencing limits insight into HGSC tumor diversity.

Tumor samples were taken before definitive surgery or chemotherapy. Specimen: tumor tissue. The rearrangement links TRBV30 to TRBJ1-4, with a tentative D call TRBD1 (6 bases). The clonotype comes from a human donor with high-grade serous ovarian cancer. DNA for the CDR3: TGTGCCTGGAGATATAGGACAGAGTATAATGAAAAACTGTTTTTT. Translated, it gives CAWRYRTEYNEKLFF.